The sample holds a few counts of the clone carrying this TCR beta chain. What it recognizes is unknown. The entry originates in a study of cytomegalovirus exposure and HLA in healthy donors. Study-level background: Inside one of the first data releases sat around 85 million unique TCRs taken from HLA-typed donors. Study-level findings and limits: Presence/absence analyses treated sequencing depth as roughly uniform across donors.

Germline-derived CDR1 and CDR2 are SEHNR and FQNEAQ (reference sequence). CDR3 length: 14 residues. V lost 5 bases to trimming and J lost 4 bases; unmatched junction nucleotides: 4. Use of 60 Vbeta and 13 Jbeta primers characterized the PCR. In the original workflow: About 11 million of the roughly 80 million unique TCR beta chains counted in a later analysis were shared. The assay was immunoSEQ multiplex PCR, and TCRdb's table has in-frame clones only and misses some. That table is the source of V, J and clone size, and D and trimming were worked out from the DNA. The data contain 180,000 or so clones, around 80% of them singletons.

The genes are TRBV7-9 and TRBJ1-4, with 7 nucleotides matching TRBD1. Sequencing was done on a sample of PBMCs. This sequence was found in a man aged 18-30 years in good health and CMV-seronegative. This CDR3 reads CASSADRLNEKLFF. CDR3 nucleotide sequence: TGTGCCAGCAGCGCGGACAGGCTTAATGAAAAACTGTTTTTT.